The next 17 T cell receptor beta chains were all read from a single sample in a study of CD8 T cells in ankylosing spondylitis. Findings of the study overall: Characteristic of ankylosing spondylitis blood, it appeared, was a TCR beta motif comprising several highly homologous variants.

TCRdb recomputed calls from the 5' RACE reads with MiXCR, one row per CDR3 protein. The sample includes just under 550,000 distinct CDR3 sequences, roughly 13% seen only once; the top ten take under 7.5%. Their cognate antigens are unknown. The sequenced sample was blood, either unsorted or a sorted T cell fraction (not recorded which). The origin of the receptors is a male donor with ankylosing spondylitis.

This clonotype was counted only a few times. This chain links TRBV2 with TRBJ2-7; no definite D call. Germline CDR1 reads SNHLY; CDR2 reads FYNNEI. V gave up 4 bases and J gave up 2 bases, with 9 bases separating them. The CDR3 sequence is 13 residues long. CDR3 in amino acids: CASSVGVAYEQYV. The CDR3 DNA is TGTGCCAGCAGTGTGGGCGTCGCCTACGAGCAGTACGTC.

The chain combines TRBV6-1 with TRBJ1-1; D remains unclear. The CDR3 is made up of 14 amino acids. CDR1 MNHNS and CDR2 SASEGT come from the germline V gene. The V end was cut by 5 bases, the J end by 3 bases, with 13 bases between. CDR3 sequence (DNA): TGTGCCAGCAGTCCCGTCCCTAAGCACACTGAAGCTTTCTTT. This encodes CASSPVPKHTEAFF.

The CDR3 sequence: CASSLHRGRTDTQYF. As DNA, the CDR3 is TGTGCCAGCAGCTTGCACAGGGGTCGCACAGATACGCAGTATTTT. This chain joins TRBV7-9 and TRBJ2-3, with 7 bases fitting TRBD1. The CDR3 length is 15 residues. The trim removed 3 bases at V and 1 base at J, leaving 4 bases unmatched. Germline CDR1 reads SEHNR; CDR2 reads FQNEAQ (reference sequence).

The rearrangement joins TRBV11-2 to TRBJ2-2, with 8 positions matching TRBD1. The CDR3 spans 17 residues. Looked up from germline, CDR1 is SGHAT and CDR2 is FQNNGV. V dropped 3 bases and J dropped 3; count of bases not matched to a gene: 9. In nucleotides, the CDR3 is TGTGCCAGCAGCTTTAGAGGCGGACAGGGCGACACCGGGGAGCTGTTTTTT. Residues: CASSFRGGQGDTGELFF.

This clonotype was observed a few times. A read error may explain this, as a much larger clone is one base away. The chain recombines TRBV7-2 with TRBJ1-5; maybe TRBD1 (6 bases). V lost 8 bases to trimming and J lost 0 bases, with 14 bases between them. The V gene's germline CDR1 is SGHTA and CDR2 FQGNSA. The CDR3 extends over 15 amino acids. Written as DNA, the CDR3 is TGTGCCAGCGGCCTGAGGGGGAATAGCAATCAGCCCCAGCATTTT. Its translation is CASGLRGNSNQPQHF.

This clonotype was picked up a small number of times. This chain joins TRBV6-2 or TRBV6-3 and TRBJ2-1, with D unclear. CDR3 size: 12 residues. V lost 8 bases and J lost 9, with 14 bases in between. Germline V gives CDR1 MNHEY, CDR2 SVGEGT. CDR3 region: CASLGPPGEQFF. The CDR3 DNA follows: TGTGCCAGCCTAGGGCCCCCCGGTGAGCAGTTCTTC.

The CDR3 nucleotides are TGTGCCTGGAGTCCCGACAGGGGCTCCTACGAGCAGTACGTC. Translation: CAWSPDRGSYEQYV. The chain has TRBV30 and TRBJ2-7, with TRBD1 identical over 8 bases. Germline lookup yields CDR1 GTSNPN and CDR2 SVGIG (reference sequence). Germline trimming cut 2 bases from V and 0 bases from J; bases unmatched to any gene: 3. The length of the CDR3 is 14 residues.

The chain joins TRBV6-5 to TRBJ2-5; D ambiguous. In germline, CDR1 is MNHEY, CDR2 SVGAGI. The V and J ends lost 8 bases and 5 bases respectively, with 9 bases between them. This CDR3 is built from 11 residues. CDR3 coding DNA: TGTGCCAGCTTAATTTTGGAGACCCAGTACTTC. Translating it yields CASLILETQYF.

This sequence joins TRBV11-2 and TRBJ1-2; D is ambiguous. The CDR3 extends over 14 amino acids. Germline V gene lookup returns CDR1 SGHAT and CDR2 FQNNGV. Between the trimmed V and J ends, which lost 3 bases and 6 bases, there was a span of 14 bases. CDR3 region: CASSFSPGMDGYTF. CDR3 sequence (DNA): TGTGCCAGCAGCTTTTCGCCTGGTATGGATGGCTACACCTTC.

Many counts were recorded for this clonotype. CDR3 sequence (DNA): TGTGCCAGCAGTTTATCCAGGAAAGAGACCCAGTACTTC. Translated: CASSLSRKETQYF. The J gene is TRBJ2-5, the V gene TRBV12-3 or TRBV12-4; unclear D gene. The length of the CDR3 is 13 residues. V lost 2 bases to trimming and J lost 3 bases, with 7 bases between them.

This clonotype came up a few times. The CDR3 region is CSVRSTGGGETQYF. CDR3 nucleotide sequence: TGCAGCGTTCGAAGTACAGGGGGCGGTGAGACCCAGTACTTC. The chain links TRBV29-1 to TRBJ2-5, with 9 nucleotides matching TRBD1. From germline, CDR1 is SQVTM and CDR2 ANQGSEA. V shed 5 bases and J 5 bases; nucleotides not matched to a gene: 9. This CDR3 contains 14 residues.

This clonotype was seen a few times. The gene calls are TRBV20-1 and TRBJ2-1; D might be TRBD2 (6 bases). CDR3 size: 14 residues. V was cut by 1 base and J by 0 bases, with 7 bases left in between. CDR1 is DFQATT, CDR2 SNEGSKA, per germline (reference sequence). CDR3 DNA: TGCAGTGCTAGAGGACTAGACTCCTACAATGAGCAGTTCTTC. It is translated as CSARGLDSYNEQFF.

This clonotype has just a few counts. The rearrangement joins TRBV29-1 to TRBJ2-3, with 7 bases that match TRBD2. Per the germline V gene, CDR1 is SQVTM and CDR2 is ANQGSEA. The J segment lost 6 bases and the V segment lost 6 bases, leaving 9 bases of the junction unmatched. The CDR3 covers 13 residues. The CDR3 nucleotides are TGCAGCGTGGGACTACCCCCTCCGGATACGCAGTATTTT. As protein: CSVGLPPPDTQYF.

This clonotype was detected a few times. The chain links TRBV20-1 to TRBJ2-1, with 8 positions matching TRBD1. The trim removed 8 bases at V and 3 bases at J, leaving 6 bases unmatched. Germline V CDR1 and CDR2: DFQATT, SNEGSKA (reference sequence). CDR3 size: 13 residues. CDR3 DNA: TGCAGTACCAACAGGGGGATCTACAATGAGCAGTTCTTC. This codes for CSTNRGIYNEQFF.

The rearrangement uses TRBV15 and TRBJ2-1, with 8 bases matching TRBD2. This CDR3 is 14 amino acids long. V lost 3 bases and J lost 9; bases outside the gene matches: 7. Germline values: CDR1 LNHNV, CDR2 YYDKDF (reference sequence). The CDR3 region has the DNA TGTGCCACCAGCAGGGGGGGACTAGGCGGTGAGCAGTTCTTC. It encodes CATSRGGLGGEQFF.

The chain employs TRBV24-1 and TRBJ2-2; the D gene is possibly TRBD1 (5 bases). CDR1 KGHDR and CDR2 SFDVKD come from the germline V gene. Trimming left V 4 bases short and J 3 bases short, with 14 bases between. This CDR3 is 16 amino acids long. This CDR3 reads CATSEPGSPHTGELFF. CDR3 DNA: TGTGCCACCAGTGAACCAGGGTCCCCCCACACCGGGGAGCTGTTTTTT.

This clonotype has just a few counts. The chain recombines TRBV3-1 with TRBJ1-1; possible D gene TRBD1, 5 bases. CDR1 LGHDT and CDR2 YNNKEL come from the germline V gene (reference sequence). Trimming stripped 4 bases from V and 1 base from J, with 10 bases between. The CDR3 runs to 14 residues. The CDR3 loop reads CASSRLDRNTEAFF. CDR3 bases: TGTGCCAGCAGCCGTCTCGACAGGAACACTGAAGCTTTCTTT.